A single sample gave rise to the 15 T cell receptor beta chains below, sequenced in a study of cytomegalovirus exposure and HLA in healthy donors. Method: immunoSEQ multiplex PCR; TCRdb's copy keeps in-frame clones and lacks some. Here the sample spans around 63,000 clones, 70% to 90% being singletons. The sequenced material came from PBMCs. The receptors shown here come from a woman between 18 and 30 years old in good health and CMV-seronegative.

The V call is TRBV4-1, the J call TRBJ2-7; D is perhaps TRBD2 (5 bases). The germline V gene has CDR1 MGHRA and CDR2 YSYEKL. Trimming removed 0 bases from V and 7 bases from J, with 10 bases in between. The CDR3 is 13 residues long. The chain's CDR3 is CASSQDPPGEQYF. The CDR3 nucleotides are TGCGCCAGCAGCCAAGATCCCCCGGGAGAGCAGTACTTC.

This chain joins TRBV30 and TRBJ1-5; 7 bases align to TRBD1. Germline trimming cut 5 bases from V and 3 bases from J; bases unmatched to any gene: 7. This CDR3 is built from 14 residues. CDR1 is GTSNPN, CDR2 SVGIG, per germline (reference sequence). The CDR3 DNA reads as TGTGCCTGGGGTAGGACAGGAATCAATCAGCCCCAGCATTTT. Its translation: CAWGRTGINQPQHF.

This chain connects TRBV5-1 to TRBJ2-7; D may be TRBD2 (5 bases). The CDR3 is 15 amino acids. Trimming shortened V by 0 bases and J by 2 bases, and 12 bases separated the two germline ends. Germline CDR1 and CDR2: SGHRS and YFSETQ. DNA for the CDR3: TGCGCCAGCAGCTTGGCGGCGGGCAGTACCTACGAGCAGTACTTC. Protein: CASSLAAGSTYEQYF. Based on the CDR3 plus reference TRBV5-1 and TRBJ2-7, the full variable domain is KAGVTQTPRYLIKTRGQQVTLSCSPISGHRSVSWYQQTPGQGLQFLFEYFSETQRNKGNFPGRFSGRQFSNSRSEMNVSTLELGDSALYLCASSLAAGSTYEQYFGPGTRLTVT.

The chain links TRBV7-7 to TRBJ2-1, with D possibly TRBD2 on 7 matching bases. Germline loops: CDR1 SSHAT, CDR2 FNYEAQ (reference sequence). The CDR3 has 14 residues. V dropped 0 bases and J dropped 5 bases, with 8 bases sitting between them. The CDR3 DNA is TGTGCCAGCAGCTTAGCGGGGGGGCACAATGAGCAGTTCTTC. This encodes CASSLAGGHNEQFF.

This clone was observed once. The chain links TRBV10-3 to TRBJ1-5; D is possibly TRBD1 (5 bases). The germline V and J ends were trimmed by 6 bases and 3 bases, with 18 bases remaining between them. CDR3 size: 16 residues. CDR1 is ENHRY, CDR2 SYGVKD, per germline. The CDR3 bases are TGTGCCATCAGCCTACCTGACAGATCCTACAATCAGCCCCAGCATTTT. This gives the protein CAISLPDRSYNQPQHF.

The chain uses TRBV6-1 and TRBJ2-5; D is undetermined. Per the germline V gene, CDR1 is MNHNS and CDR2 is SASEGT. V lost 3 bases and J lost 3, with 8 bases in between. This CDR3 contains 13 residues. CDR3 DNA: TGTGCCAGCAGTGATTTTCGGGAAGAGACCCAGTACTTC. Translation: CASSDFREETQYF.

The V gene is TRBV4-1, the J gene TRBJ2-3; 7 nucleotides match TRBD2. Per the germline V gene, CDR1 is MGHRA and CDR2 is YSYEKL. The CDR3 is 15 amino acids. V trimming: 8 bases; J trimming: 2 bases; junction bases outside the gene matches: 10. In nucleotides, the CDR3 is TGCGCCAGCCCTAACGGGCGGGAGATCACAGATACGCAGTATTTT. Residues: CASPNGREITDTQYF.

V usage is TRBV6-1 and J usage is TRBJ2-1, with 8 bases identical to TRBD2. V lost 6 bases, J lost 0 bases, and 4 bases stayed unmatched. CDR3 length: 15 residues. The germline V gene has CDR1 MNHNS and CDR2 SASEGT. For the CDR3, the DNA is TGTGCCAGCAGGGAGAGCGGGAGCTCCTACAATGAGCAGTTCTTC. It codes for CASRESGSSYNEQFF.

CDR3 nucleotide sequence: TGTGCCAGCAGCCCTCGGGACAGGGGTTACGAGCAGTACTTC. Its translation: CASSPRDRGYEQYF. This chain joins TRBV5-4 and TRBJ2-7, with TRBD1 identical over 10 bases. Trimming cost V 4 bases and J 4 bases; bases outside gene matches: 5. The CDR3 loop spans 14 amino acids. Germline V CDR1 and CDR2: SGHNT, YYREEE (reference sequence). Supplemented by reference TRBV5-4 and TRBJ2-7, the full variable domain reads ETGVTQSPTHLIKTRGQQVTLRCSSQSGHNTVSWYQQALGQGPQFIFQYYREEENGRGNFPPRFSGLQFPNYSSELNVNALELDDSALYLCASSPRDRGYEQYFGPGTRLTVT.

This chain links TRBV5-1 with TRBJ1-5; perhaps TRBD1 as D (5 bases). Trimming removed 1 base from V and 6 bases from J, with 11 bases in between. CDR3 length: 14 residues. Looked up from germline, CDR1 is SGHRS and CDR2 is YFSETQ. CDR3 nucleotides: TGCGCCAGCAGCTTGTCCGGGGGGGGTCAGCCCCAGCATTTT. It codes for CASSLSGGGQPQHF. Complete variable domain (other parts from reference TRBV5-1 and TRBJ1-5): KAGVTQTPRYLIKTRGQQVTLSCSPISGHRSVSWYQQTPGQGLQFLFEYFSETQRNKGNFPGRFSGRQFSNSRSEMNVSTLELGDSALYLCASSLSGGGQPQHFGDGTRLSIL.

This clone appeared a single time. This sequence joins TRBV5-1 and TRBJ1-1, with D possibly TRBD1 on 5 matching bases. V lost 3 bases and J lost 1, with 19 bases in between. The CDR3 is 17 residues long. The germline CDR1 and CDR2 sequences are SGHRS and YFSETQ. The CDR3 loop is CASSSQRFGHENTEAFF. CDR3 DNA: TGCGCCAGCAGCTCACAAAGGTTCGGACATGAGAACACTGAAGCTTTCTTT.

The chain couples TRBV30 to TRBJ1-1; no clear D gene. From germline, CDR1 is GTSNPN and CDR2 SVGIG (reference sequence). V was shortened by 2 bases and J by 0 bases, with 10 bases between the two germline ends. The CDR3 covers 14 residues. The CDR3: CAWSKRRVNTEAFF. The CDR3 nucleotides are TGTGCCTGGAGTAAAAGGAGAGTGAACACTGAAGCTTTCTTT. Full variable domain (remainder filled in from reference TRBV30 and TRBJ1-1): SQTIHQWPATLVQPVGSPLSLECTVEGTSNPNLYWYRQAAGRGLQLLFYSVGIGQISSEVPQNLSASRPQDRQFILSSKKLLLSDSGFYLCAWSKRRVNTEAFFGQGTRLTVV.

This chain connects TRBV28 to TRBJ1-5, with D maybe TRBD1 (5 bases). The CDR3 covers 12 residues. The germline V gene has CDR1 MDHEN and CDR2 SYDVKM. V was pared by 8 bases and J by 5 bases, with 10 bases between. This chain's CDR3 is CASRQWDQPQHF. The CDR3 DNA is TGTGCCAGCCGACAGTGGGATCAGCCCCAGCATTTT.

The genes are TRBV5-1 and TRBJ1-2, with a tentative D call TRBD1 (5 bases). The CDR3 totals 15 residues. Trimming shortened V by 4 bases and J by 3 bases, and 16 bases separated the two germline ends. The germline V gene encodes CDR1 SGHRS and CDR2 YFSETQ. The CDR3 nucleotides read TGCGCCAGCAGCCCGTGGCCCGGAGGGGACTATGGCTACACCTTC. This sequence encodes CASSPWPGGDYGYTF.

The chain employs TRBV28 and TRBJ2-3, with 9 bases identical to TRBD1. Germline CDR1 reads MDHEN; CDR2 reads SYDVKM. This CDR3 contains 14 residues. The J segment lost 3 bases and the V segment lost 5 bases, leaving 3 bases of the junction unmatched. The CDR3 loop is CASSDRGRTDTQYF. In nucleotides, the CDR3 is TGTGCCAGCAGTGACAGGGGGAGGACAGATACGCAGTATTTT.